Listed below are T cell receptor beta chains from one sample, sequenced in a study of monozygotic twins with inflammatory bowel disease. TCRdb reprocessed the 5' RACE reads and keeps a single row for each CDR3 protein, giving no DNA. The sample totals approximately 400,000 distinct CDR3 sequences. Source material: blood. All receptors come from a human donor with ulcerative colitis or Crohn's disease, or a healthy co-twin of an affected twin (not recorded which). Each CDR3 is given with its conserved first and last residue. Fields, in order: V gene, J gene, CDR3 protein.

V gene: TRBV5-1
J gene: TRBJ1-5
CDR3 protein: CASSLAPTAGNQPQHF

V gene: TRBV12-3/TRBV12-4
J gene: TRBJ1-1
CDR3 protein: CASLFGLRGNTEAFF

V gene: TRBV9
J gene: TRBJ2-1
CDR3 protein: CASSYSDYEQFF

V gene: TRBV27
J gene: TRBJ2-2
CDR3 protein: CASSPDSSGELFF

V gene: TRBV7-2
J gene: TRBJ2-2
CDR3 protein: CASSSQGGLANGELFF

V gene: TRBV11-1
J gene: TRBJ2-1
CDR3 protein: CASSSATGEGPHEYEQFF

V gene: TRBV27
J gene: TRBJ1-4
CDR3 protein: CASSPYWTGNEKLFF

V gene: TRBV25-1
J gene: TRBJ1-6
CDR3 protein: CASGPGQNNSPLHF

V gene: TRBV10-3
J gene: TRBJ1-1
CDR3 protein: CAISKTGATEAFF

V gene: TRBV25-1
J gene: TRBJ1-1
CDR3 protein: CASSVPGSTEAFF

V gene: TRBV20-1
J gene: TRBJ1-3
CDR3 protein: CSASRQGTGNTIYF

V gene: TRBV5-1
J gene: TRBJ2-3
CDR3 protein: CASTEQGANTDTQYF

V gene: TRBV7-8
J gene: TRBJ2-7
CDR3 protein: CASSLSAGVGNEQYF

V gene: TRBV7-2
J gene: TRBJ1-6
CDR3 protein: CASSLGLLYNSPLHF

V gene: TRBV6-1
J gene: TRBJ1-1
CDR3 protein: CASKATQNTEAFF

V gene: TRBV10-3
J gene: TRBJ2-3
CDR3 protein: CAITGTDSDTQYF

V gene: TRBV28
J gene: TRBJ2-2
CDR3 protein: CASSSLGGDTGELFF

V gene: TRBV5-5
J gene: TRBJ2-3
CDR3 protein: CASSYVPTDTQYF